This passage covers 2 T cell receptor beta chains from one sample sequenced in a study of neurological immune-mediated disorders (dated by TCRdb to between 2018 and 2020). Library construction relied on 5' RACE. The listed sequencing device is Illumina HiSeq 2500. TCRdb ran its own pipeline on the public reads, namely fastp trimming at Q25 and MiXCR clone calling, and kept in-frame beta chains. Identical CDR3 protein sequences are pooled into one entry, listed with their most common genes and DNA. The sample table lists approximately 87,000 distinct CDR3 sequences, roughly 13% of them with a count of one. The ten most abundant clones make up nearly 7% of the sample. Sequencing was performed on PBMCs. These receptors all stem from a woman aged 45 to 65 in good health.

Ten or more counts support this clonotype. J is TRBJ2-1 and V is TRBV6-2 or TRBV6-3, with 8 bases lining up with TRBD2. The CDR3 contains 15 residues. Germline V gene sequence: CDR1 MNHEY, CDR2 SVGEGT. The ends lost 4 bases at V and 4 bases at J; junction bases unmatched: 6. CDR3 DNA: TGTGCCAGCAGTTCGATAGCGGGACAATACAATGAGCAGTTCTTC. Protein: CASSSIAGQYNEQFF.

This clonotype has at least ten counts. V and J are TRBV27 and TRBJ2-3; 12 positions agree with TRBD1. The CDR3 is 15 residues long. Germline V gene lookup returns CDR1 MNHEY and CDR2 SMNVEV (reference sequence). Trimming at V came to 7 bases and at J to 4 bases, leaving 6 bases not matched to a gene. The CDR3, as DNA: TGTGCCAGCATACCAGGGACAGGGGGCCCAGATACGCAGTATTTT. Translated, it gives CASIPGTGGPDTQYF.